Each of the 27 T cell receptor beta chains below was sequenced from the same sample in a study of CD8+CD57+ T cells in acquired aplastic anemia. Patients picked for sequencing had shown CD8+CD57+ cell expansion detected by flow cytometry. Template material for TCR beta VDJ and CDR3 profiling consisted of genomic DNA. TCRdb processed the reads anew with MiXCR; each CDR3 protein has one entry. The data show 180,000 or so distinct CDR3 sequences, with under 50% seen just once and about 1.8% held by the top ten. Sequenced: sorted CD4+, CD8+, or CD8+CD57+ T cells (not recorded which) from PBMCs. The source is a human donor with aplastic anemia.

To note about this clonotype: This clone may be a read error of a much larger clone one base away. This CDR3 reads CASSLARDRRDEKLFF. DNA of the CDR3: TGTGCCAGCAGCTTGGCCAGGGACAGGCGGGATGAAAAACTGTTTTTT. The V gene is TRBV5-6, the J gene TRBJ1-4, with 8 bases aligning to TRBD1. The V gene's germline CDR1 is SGHDT and CDR2 YYEEEE. J lost 6 bases, V lost 0 bases, and 7 bases had no gene match. The CDR3 consists of 16 residues.

This rearrangement joins TRBV20-1 to TRBJ2-3; possibly TRBD2 for D (5 bases). Trimming left V 5 bases short and J 3 bases short, with 18 bases between. The CDR3 covers 15 residues. Germline assignment: CDR1 DFQATT and CDR2 SNEGSKA (reference sequence). The CDR3 nucleotides are TGCAGTGCTTCTCGGAGAGGGAGAGGGACAGATACGCAGTATTTT. Residues: CSASRRGRGTDTQYF.

This clonotype was counted between two and nine times. The gene calls are TRBV10-3 and TRBJ1-3; D not resolved. The CDR3 loop spans 12 amino acids. CDR1 ENHRY and CDR2 SYGVKD come from the germline V gene. V lost 2 bases and J 4 bases, leaving 3 bases between the germline ends. CDR3 region: CAISEIGNTIYF. CDR3 sequence (DNA): TGTGCCATCAGTGAGATCGGAAACACCATATATTTT.

The chain is built from TRBV7-9 and TRBJ2-5, with D possibly matching TRBD1 (6 bases). V lost 3 bases to trimming and J lost 2 bases, with 10 bases between them. The CDR3 covers 14 residues. In germline, CDR1 is SEHNR, CDR2 FQNEAQ (reference sequence). The CDR3 region has the DNA TGTGCCAGCAGCTTCTCCGGGACACAAGAGACCCAGTACTTC. Translating gives CASSFSGTQETQYF. The full variable domain, with the rest looked up from reference TRBV7-9 and TRBJ2-5, is DTGVSQNPRHKITKRGQNVTFRCDPISEHNRLYWYRQTLGQGPEFLTYFQNEAQLEKSRLLSDRFSAERPKGSFSTLEIQRTEQGDSAMYLCASSFSGTQETQYFGPGTRLLVL.

This clonotype occurred once. The V and J genes are TRBV29-1 and TRBJ2-3; D not resolved. The CDR3 consists of 14 residues. From germline, CDR1 is SQVTM and CDR2 ANQGSEA. The V gene lost 6 bases and the J gene lost 3 bases, with 16 bases spanning the gap. CDR3 in DNA: TGCAGCGTAGTTCCGGCTAAGTTTACAGATACGCAGTATTTT. Translation: CSVVPAKFTDTQYF.

This chain links TRBV5-1 with TRBJ1-2; 10 bases match TRBD1. V lost 4 bases, J lost 8 bases, and 5 bases stayed unmatched. Germline V gives CDR1 SGHRS, CDR2 YFSETQ. The CDR3 totals 13 residues. CDR3 in amino acids: CASSTGTGDGYTF. The CDR3 region has the DNA TGCGCCAGCAGCACCGGGACAGGGGACGGCTACACCTTC.

As for this clonotype: A much larger clone differs from this one at a single base, so this may be a read error. V and J are TRBV6-1 and TRBJ2-7; D ambiguous. From germline, CDR1 is MNHNS and CDR2 SASEGT. Trimming shortened V by 4 bases and J by 0 bases, and 7 bases separated the two germline ends. The CDR3 has 13 amino acids. The CDR3 loop reads CASSARSSYEQYF. In DNA, the CDR3 is TGTGCCAGCAGTGCCCGGAGCTCCTACGAGCAGTACTTC.

The rearrangement links TRBV28 to TRBJ2-5; 9 nucleotides align to TRBD2. The CDR3 length is 15 residues. V was clipped by 6 bases and J by 7 bases; unmatched bases: 12. Germline values: CDR1 MDHEN, CDR2 SYDVKM. Here the CDR3 DNA reads TGTGCCAGCAGCGAAGGTTGGACTAGCGTTGGGACCCAGTACTTC. Translated, it gives CASSEGWTSVGTQYF.

The rearrangement links TRBV20-1 to TRBJ2-5, with 7 bases identical to TRBD1. The CDR3 spans 15 residues. Germline lookup yields CDR1 DFQATT and CDR2 SNEGSKA (reference sequence). Trimming removed 6 bases from V and 2 bases from J; junction bases left unmatched: 12. The CDR3 loop reads CSAVPFKGQQETQYF. CDR3 DNA: TGCAGTGCCGTCCCATTTAAGGGACAGCAAGAGACCCAGTACTTC.

This clonotype was seen ten or more times. The chain couples TRBV20-1 to TRBJ1-1; 7 bases align to TRBD1. The CDR3 is 12 residues long. Germline loops: CDR1 DFQATT, CDR2 SNEGSKA (reference sequence). Germline trimming cut 6 bases from V and 3 bases from J; bases unmatched to any gene: 4. The CDR3 region is CSADQGDTEAFF. CDR3 in DNA: TGCAGTGCCGACCAGGGGGACACTGAAGCTTTCTTT.

This clonotype was observed at least ten times. V is TRBV7-9 and J is TRBJ2-3; 12 bases map to TRBD2. Germline CDR1 and CDR2: SEHNR and FQNEAQ (reference sequence). The ends lost 1 base at V and 2 bases at J; junction bases unmatched: 4. There are 17 residues in the CDR3. The CDR3 here is CASSLGLAGGNTDTQYF. The CDR3 DNA reads TGTGCCAGCAGCTTAGGGCTAGCGGGAGGGAACACAGATACGCAGTATTTT.

This clonotype was detected many times. V is TRBV11-2 and J is TRBJ2-3; TRBD2 matches 10 bases. Germline values: CDR1 SGHAT, CDR2 FQNNGV. The CDR3 runs 17 residues. V gave up 1 base and J gave up 2 bases; unmatched junction bases: 6. The CDR3 loop is CASSLVASGGPTDTQYF. The CDR3 DNA reads TGTGCCAGCAGCTTAGTGGCTAGCGGGGGCCCCACAGATACGCAGTATTTT.

CDR3 sequence reads: CASSYSDSGNTIYF. The DNA of the CDR3 is TGTGCCAGCAGTTATTCGGACTCTGGAAACACCATATATTTT. The chain recombines TRBV6-6 with TRBJ1-3, with D unresolved. The CDR3 totals 14 residues. CDR1 MNHNY and CDR2 SVGAGI come from the germline V gene (reference sequence). V dropped 3 bases and J dropped 0 bases, with 6 bases sitting between them.

Only one count was recorded for this clonotype. The chain employs TRBV2 and TRBJ2-1; 10 nucleotides match TRBD2. The CDR3 is 16 amino acids. The germline V gene has CDR1 SNHLY and CDR2 FYNNEI. J lost 4 bases, V lost 3 bases, and 6 bases had no gene match. DNA for the CDR3: TGTGCCAGCAGTGATCGACTAGCGGGTACTTACAATGAGCAGTTCTTC. This codes for CASSDRLAGTYNEQFF.

The chain has TRBV7-8 and TRBJ2-5; TRBD1 agrees at 7 bases. V gave up 7 bases and J gave up 0 bases; unmatched junction bases: 5. This CDR3 is 14 amino acids long. Germline assignment: CDR1 SGHVS and CDR2 FQNEAQ. The CDR3 DNA reads TGTGCCAGCAATTTCAGGGGGAACCAAGAGACCCAGTACTTC. Its protein is CASNFRGNQETQYF. The full variable domain, rest sourced from reference TRBV7-8 and TRBJ2-5, is GAGVSQSPRYKVAKRGQDVALRCDPISGHVSLFWYQQALGQGPEFLTYFQNEAQLDKSGLPSDRFFAERPEGSVSTLKIQRTQQEDSAVYLCASNFRGNQETQYFGPGTRLLVL.

This clonotype was recorded at least ten times. The chain recombines TRBV29-1 with TRBJ2-7, with 15 nucleotides matching TRBD2. Germline V gene lookup returns CDR1 SQVTM and CDR2 ANQGSEA. CDR3 length equals 13 residues. J gave up 4 bases and V 6 bases, and 1 base lay outside the gene matches. CDR3 in amino acids: CSVGTSGRYEQYF. CDR3 DNA: TGCAGCGTAGGGACTAGCGGGAGGTACGAGCAGTACTTC.

This clonotype was recorded many times. The chain uses TRBV24-1 and TRBJ2-3; D is ambiguous. Germline values: CDR1 KGHDR, CDR2 SFDVKD. Trimming removed 0 bases from V and 1 base from J, with 4 bases in between. The CDR3 is 14 residues long. CDR3 in amino acids: CATSDLRGTDTQYF. In DNA form, the CDR3 reads TGTGCCACCAGTGATTTGAGAGGCACAGATACGCAGTATTTT.

V gene TRBV20-1 combines with J gene TRBJ1-5; maybe TRBD1 (6 bases). The CDR3 totals 14 residues. V lost 3 bases and J lost 6, with 15 bases in between. Looked up from germline, CDR1 is DFQATT and CDR2 is SNEGSKA (reference sequence). CDR3 protein: CSARFGGAGQPQHF. In nucleotides, the CDR3 is TGCAGTGCTAGGTTTGGGGGGGCCGGTCAGCCCCAGCATTTT.

This clonotype has a count of ten or more. The chain has TRBV29-1 and TRBJ2-7, with 8 nucleotides matching TRBD1. This CDR3 has 14 amino acids. After removal of 1 base from V and 4 bases from J, the junction contained 6 bases not matched to a gene. CDR1 is SQVTM and CDR2 is ANQGSEA in the germline V gene. The CDR3 region has the DNA TGCAGCGTTGAAGTGGGAGACAGGGGATACGAGCAGTACTTC. This encodes CSVEVGDRGYEQYF.

This clonotype was recorded once. J is TRBJ2-5 and V is TRBV2; 12 bases are a match to TRBD2. This CDR3 is built from 13 residues. Looked up from germline, CDR1 is SNHLY and CDR2 is FYNNEI. The J segment lost 5 bases and the V segment lost 11 bases, leaving 6 bases of the junction unmatched. The CDR3 DNA follows: TGTGCCGTTCCGGGACTAGCGGGCGAGACCCAGTACTTC. Its protein product is CAVPGLAGETQYF.

This clonotype was counted ten times or more. The chain couples TRBV6-2 or TRBV6-3 to TRBJ1-1; D unresolved. The ends were cut back, 5 bases at V and 10 bases at J, with 11 bases in the middle. The CDR3 runs to 11 residues. The V gene's germline CDR1 is MNHEY and CDR2 SVGEGT. CDR3 coding DNA: TGTGCCAGCAGTCTGGCTCTCGCAGCTTTCTTT. It encodes CASSLALAAFF.

In nucleotides, the CDR3 is TGTGCCAGCACCAAAGGAACTAGCGGAGCCTACAATGAGCAGTTCTTC. It specifies CASTKGTSGAYNEQFF. The genes are TRBV6-5 and TRBJ2-1, with 8 positions matching TRBD2. V was clipped by 7 bases and J by 2 bases; unmatched bases: 10. The CDR3 is made up of 16 amino acids. Germline V gene data show CDR1 as MNHEY and CDR2 as SVGAGI.

The table lists this clonotype with many counts. The chain is built from TRBV13 and TRBJ1-1; unclear D gene. CDR1 is PRHDT, CDR2 FYEKMQ, per germline (reference sequence). Trimming stripped 2 bases from V and 8 bases from J, with 6 bases between. The CDR3 covers 11 residues. For the CDR3, the DNA is TGTGCCAGCAGCTTAACGGGCGAAGCTTTCTTT. It encodes CASSLTGEAFF.

Here the CDR3 reads CSVGTGGASEAFF. The CDR3 DNA is TGCAGCGTAGGGACAGGGGGCGCATCTGAAGCTTTCTTT. V and J are TRBV29-1 and TRBJ1-1; 12 nucleotides line up with TRBD1. The CDR3 has 13 amino acids. The V gene's germline CDR1 is SQVTM and CDR2 ANQGSEA. The V segment lost 6 bases and the J segment 6 bases; nucleotides outside the gene matches: 5.

This clonotype was counted many times. The V gene is TRBV7-2, the J gene TRBJ2-7; D perhaps matches TRBD2 (6 bases). The ends were cut back, 0 bases at V and 3 bases at J, with 27 bases in the middle. Germline assignment: CDR1 SGHTA and CDR2 FQGNSA. This CDR3 contains 20 residues. The CDR3 reads CASSLAAGSKWSAVRYEQYF. The CDR3 bases are TGTGCCAGCAGCTTAGCGGCCGGGAGCAAGTGGTCGGCAGTGCGCTACGAGCAGTACTTC.

This clonotype appeared many times. The chain has TRBV7-2 and TRBJ1-5, with a tentative D call TRBD1 (6 bases). The CDR3 totals 13 residues. V was clipped by 5 bases and J by 7 bases, with 12 bases between them. CDR1 SGHTA and CDR2 FQGNSA come from the germline V gene. CDR3 residues: CASSGGLGQPQHF. The CDR3 DNA is TGTGCCAGCAGCGGGGGGCTGGGGCAGCCCCAGCATTTT.

Many counts were recorded for this clonotype. This chain joins TRBV6-5 and TRBJ1-1; D not certain. V gave up 3 bases and J gave up 0 bases, with 8 bases separating them. The CDR3 has 14 amino acids. Germline V gives CDR1 MNHEY, CDR2 SVGAGI. CDR3 nucleotides: TGTGCCAGCAGTTATCAGTCCTTGAACACTGAAGCTTTCTTT. It is translated as CASSYQSLNTEAFF.